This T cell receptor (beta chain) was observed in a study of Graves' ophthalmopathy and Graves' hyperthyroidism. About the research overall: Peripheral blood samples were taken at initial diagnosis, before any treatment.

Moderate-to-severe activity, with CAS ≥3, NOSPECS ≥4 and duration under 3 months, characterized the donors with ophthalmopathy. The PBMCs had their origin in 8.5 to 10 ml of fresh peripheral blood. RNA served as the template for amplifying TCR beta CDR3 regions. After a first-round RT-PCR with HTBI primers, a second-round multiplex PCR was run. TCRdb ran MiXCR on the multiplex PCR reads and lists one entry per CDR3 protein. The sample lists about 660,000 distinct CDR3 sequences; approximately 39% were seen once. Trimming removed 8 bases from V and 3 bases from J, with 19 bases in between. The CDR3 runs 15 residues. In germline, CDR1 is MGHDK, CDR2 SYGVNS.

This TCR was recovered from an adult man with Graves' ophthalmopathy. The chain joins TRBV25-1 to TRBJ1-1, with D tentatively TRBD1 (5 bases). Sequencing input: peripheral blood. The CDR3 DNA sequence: TGTGCCAGCCAAGGGGAGAGTCACGGGGACACTGAAGCTTTCTTT. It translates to CASQGESHGDTEAFF.